This TCR beta chain comes out of a study of T cells expressing NK-cell markers. Across the whole study: Most of the eight sequenced donors were HCMV-seropositive; one was seronegative.

As for this clonotype: Its matching antigen is unknown.

Study-level points and caveats: Dominant NKG2C+ clonotypes were found to form roughly 1.0-7.0% of CD8+ T cells in six donors. Whether the expanded NKG2C+ T cell clones recognized HCMV remained unclear. These clonotypes, the leaders elsewhere, also led the CD3+CD56-NKG2C+ fraction in several donors.

The CDR3 is 15 residues long. Germline CDR1 and CDR2: ENHRY and SYGVKD. For each CDR3 protein, TCRdb gives one entry from its re-call of the 5' RACE reads, without DNA. The listing contains about 160,000 distinct CDR3 sequences. The sequenced material came from blood T cells: a sorted CD56 or NKG2C T cell subset, CD4+ or CD8+ T cells, or bulk PBMC T cells (not recorded which). The chain is built from TRBV10-3 and TRBJ1-5; TCRdb selects TRBD1, and the lack of DNA leaves this call unchecked. The receptor was derived from a woman aged 18-69 years in good health. The CDR3 region is CAISGGTATNQPQHF.